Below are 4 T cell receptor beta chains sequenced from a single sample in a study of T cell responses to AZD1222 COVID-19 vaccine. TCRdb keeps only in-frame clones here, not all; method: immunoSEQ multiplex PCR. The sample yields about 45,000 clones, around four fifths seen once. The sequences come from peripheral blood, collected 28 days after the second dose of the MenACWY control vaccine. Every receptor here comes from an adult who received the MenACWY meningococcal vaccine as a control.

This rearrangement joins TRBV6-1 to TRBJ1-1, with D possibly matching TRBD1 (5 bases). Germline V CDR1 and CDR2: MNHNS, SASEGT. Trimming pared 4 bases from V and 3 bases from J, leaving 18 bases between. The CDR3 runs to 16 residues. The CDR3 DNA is TGTGCCAGCAGTGCCGCAAGAGGGACTGCCTACACTGAAGCTTTCTTT. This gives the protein CASSAARGTAYTEAFF.

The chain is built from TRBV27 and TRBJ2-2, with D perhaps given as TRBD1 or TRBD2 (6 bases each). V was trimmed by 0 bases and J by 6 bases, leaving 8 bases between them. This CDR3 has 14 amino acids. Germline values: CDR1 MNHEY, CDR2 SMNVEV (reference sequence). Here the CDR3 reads CASSLSRGAGELFF. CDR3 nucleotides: TGTGCCAGCAGTTTATCGAGGGGGGCCGGGGAGCTGTTTTTT.

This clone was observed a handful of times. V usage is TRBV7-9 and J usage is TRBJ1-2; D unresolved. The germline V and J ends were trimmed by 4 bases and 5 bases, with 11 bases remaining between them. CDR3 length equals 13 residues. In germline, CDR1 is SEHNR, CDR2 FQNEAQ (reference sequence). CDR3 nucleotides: TGTGCCAGCAGCTGGACGGCGGGGTATGGCTACACCTTC. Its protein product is CASSWTAGYGYTF.

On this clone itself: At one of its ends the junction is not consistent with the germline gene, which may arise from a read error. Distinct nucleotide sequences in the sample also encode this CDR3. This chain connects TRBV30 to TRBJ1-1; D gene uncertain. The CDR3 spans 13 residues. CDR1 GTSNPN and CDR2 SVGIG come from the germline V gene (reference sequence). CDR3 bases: TGTGCCTGGAGTGTATCGGCGAACACTGAAGCCTTCTTT. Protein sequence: CAWSVSANTEAFF.